The sequence of this T cell receptor beta chain was determined in a study of monozygotic twins with inflammatory bowel disease. Study conclusions and caveats: Cells of different T cell subtypes could not be told apart. Whereas healthy co-twins had higher TCRbeta diversity (inverse Simpson), IBD patients had lower diversity. Any single strong signal or clonotype tied to IBD lacked support.

On this clonotype: Antigen specificity is unknown.

In eight separate reactions per sample, cDNA was generated. Reanalyzing the 5' RACE reads, TCRdb keeps one entry per CDR3 protein, without DNA. The sample holds roughly 200,000 distinct CDR3 sequences. Germline V gene sequence: CDR1 MNHNS, CDR2 SASEGT. This CDR3 has 15 amino acids. The V and J genes are TRBV6-1 and TRBJ1-4; TCRdb's D gene call, TRBD1, goes unchecked for lack of DNA. Input material: blood. The clonotype comes from a human donor with ulcerative colitis or Crohn's disease, or a healthy co-twin of an affected twin (not recorded which). The CDR3 here is CACSEQGSGNEKLFF.